The 23 T cell receptor beta chains presented below share a single source sample, sequenced in a study of blood T cells in healthy people across ages. A second PCR, run for about 7 to 11 cycles, used a sample-barcoded 5' primer plus a J-beta primer mix. A single record per CDR3 protein comes from TCRdb applying MiXCR to the 5' RACE reads. The sample records hundreds of thousands of distinct CDR3 sequences, under 40% being singletons. The sequencing sample was made of blood. All receptors come from a man between 18 and 35 years old in good health.

This clonotype was observed a handful of times. This chain joins TRBV20-1 and TRBJ2-5; tentative D call: TRBD2 (6 bases). The CDR3 spans 15 residues. Germline V gives CDR1 DFQATT, CDR2 SNEGSKA (reference sequence). The V gene lost 0 bases and the J gene lost 11 bases, with 22 bases spanning the gap. The DNA for the CDR3 is TGCAGTGCTAGAGATCTAGCGCACTCTGGCAATGAGCAGTACTTC. It translates to CSARDLAHSGNEQYF.

In the case of this clonotype: At one of its ends the junction is not consistent with the germline gene, which may arise from a read error. V gene TRBV5-1 combines with J gene TRBJ2-1; 8 bases agree with TRBD2. CDR1 is SGHRS, CDR2 YFSETQ, per germline. The CDR3 has 16 amino acids. Written as DNA, the CDR3 is TGCGTCAGCAGCTTGGTTTCCGCGGGGGGTTACAATGAGCAGTTCTTC. Protein sequence: CVSSLVSAGGYNEQFF.

V usage is TRBV6-6 and J usage is TRBJ2-5; tentatively, D is TRBD1 (6 bases). CDR1 and CDR2 from the germline V gene are MNHNY and SVGAGI (reference sequence). The ends were cut back, 2 bases at V and 12 bases at J, with 19 bases in the middle. The CDR3 spans 14 residues. This chain's CDR3 is CASSYEQGPLVEYF. DNA of the CDR3: TGTGCCAGCAGTTACGAACAGGGACCTTTGGTGGAGTACTTC.

This clonotype appeared a few times. CDR3 sequence: CASSPRQGVAKNIQYF. The CDR3 region has the DNA TGTGCCAGCAGCCCTCGCCAGGGGGTAGCCAAAAACATTCAGTACTTC. The rearrangement links TRBV3-1 to TRBJ2-4; 7 nucleotides agree with TRBD1. The CDR3 totals 16 residues. V shed 4 bases, J shed 0 bases, and the junction held 6 bases outside the gene matches. Germline V gives CDR1 LGHDT, CDR2 YNNKEL (reference sequence).

In its sample, this clonotype was seen a few times. The chain carries TRBV9 and TRBJ1-4; D uncertain. CDR1 SGDLS and CDR2 YYNGEE come from the germline V gene. This CDR3 region has 14 residues. V was shortened by 4 bases and J by 0 bases, with 7 bases between the two germline ends. The CDR3 DNA reads TGTGCCAGCAGCTACGAGGCAACTAATGAAAAACTGTTTTTT. Translation: CASSYEATNEKLFF.

Concerning this clonotype: A much larger clone differs from this one at a single base, so this may be a read error. The chain joins TRBV20-1 to TRBJ2-1; D gene uncertain. V gave up 3 bases and J gave up 8 bases, with 14 bases separating them. CDR1 and CDR2 (germline): DFQATT, SNEGSKA (reference sequence). CDR3 length equals 13 residues. CDR3 sequence (DNA): TGCAGTGCTAGGGGCCGCTGGAACGATGAGCAGTTCTTC. Protein: CSARGRWNDEQFF.

The chain links TRBV5-1 to TRBJ2-3, with 11 bases fitting TRBD2. The trim removed 1 base at V and 2 bases at J, leaving 3 bases unmatched. The CDR3 runs to 16 residues. CDR1 is SGHRS, CDR2 YFSETQ, per germline. The CDR3 spells CASSLRGLAVTDTQYF. The CDR3 coding sequence is TGCGCCAGCAGCTTGAGGGGACTAGCGGTCACAGATACGCAGTATTTT.

This rearrangement joins TRBV12-3 or TRBV12-4 to TRBJ1-1; D not certain. The CDR3 spans 15 residues. Trimming cost V 0 bases and J 5 bases, with 13 bases left between them. This chain's CDR3 is CASSLAAAPATEAFF. The DNA for the CDR3 is TGTGCCAGCAGTTTAGCCGCAGCCCCAGCAACTGAAGCTTTCTTT.

This rearrangement joins TRBV5-5 to TRBJ2-4; D is undetermined. The V end lost 2 bases, the J end lost 13 bases, and 19 bases lay between the germline ends. The CDR3 has 14 residues. Looked up from germline, CDR1 is SGHKS and CDR2 is YYEKEE (reference sequence). CDR3 in amino acids: CASSLEKAAYKQYF. In DNA, the CDR3 is TGTGCCAGCAGCTTAGAAAAGGCGGCCTACAAGCAGTACTTC.

The rearrangement joins TRBV10-3 to TRBJ1-1; possibly TRBD1 for D (6 bases). Germline assignment: CDR1 ENHRY and CDR2 SYGVKD. The CDR3 sequence is 14 residues long. Trimming left V 6 bases short and J 2 bases short, with 13 bases between. CDR3 sequence (DNA): TGTGCCATCAGACCCAGGGGCTTAAACACTGAAGCTTTCTTT. It codes for CAIRPRGLNTEAFF.

This clonotype came up a few times. J is TRBJ2-3 and V is TRBV5-1, with TRBD2 as a possible D gene (5 bases). The V end lost 0 bases, the J end lost 1 base, and 12 bases lay between the germline ends. The germline V gene has CDR1 SGHRS and CDR2 YFSETQ. The CDR3 is 16 amino acids. The CDR3 DNA is TGCGCCAGCAGCTTGGAGCGGCTGGTGGGCACAGATACGCAGTATTTT. Residues: CASSLERLVGTDTQYF.

This clonotype was detected many times. The CDR3 sequence is CASSFLQGGGGDEQFF. In DNA, the CDR3 is TGTGCCAGCAGTTTTTTACAGGGAGGGGGTGGGGATGAGCAGTTCTTC. The rearrangement joins TRBV12-3 or TRBV12-4 to TRBJ2-1; D is perhaps TRBD2 (7 bases). The CDR3 contains 16 residues. V was pared by 3 bases and J by 8 bases, with 20 bases between.

This sequence joins TRBV2 and TRBJ2-5; TRBD1 aligns across 10 bases. V lost 3 bases, J lost 3 bases, and 4 bases stayed unmatched. Germline CDR1 is SNHLY and CDR2 is FYNNEI. This CDR3 is built from 15 residues. This CDR3 is CASSDPGTGEETQYF. CDR3 nucleotide sequence: TGTGCCAGCAGTGATCCCGGGACAGGGGAAGAGACCCAGTACTTC.

The chain recombines TRBV15 with TRBJ2-3, with unresolved D. The CDR3 contains 17 residues. The germline gives CDR1 LNHNV, CDR2 YYDKDF (reference sequence). V lost 3 bases, J lost 0 bases, and 16 bases lay in between. This chain's CDR3 is CATSRSLTDSSTDTQYF. The CDR3 DNA follows: TGTGCCACCAGCAGGTCTTTAACTGACTCTAGCACAGATACGCAGTATTTT.

The count of this clonotype is one. Relative to the germline gene, one junction end is altered; a read error may explain this. The CDR3: CAGSQSIPGQRNEKLFF. As DNA, the CDR3 is TGCGCCGGCAGCCAATCGATTCCGGGACAGCGAAATGAAAAACTGTTTTTT. The chain couples TRBV4-3 to TRBJ1-4; TRBD1 matches 7 bases. The CDR3 has 17 residues. Germline loops: CDR1 LGHNA, CDR2 YSLEER.

A few counts support this clonotype. The chain uses TRBV29-1 and TRBJ1-5; 7 bases are a match to TRBD1. This CDR3 has 13 amino acids. J was trimmed by 2 bases and V by 6 bases; bases with no gene match: 4. In germline, CDR1 is SQVTM, CDR2 ANQGSEA. CDR3 bases: TGCAGCGTAGGGACAGACCGCAATCAGCCCCAGCATTTT. This codes for CSVGTDRNQPQHF. The whole variable domain, filled in from reference TRBV29-1 and TRBJ1-5, reads SAVISQKPSRDICQRGTSLTIQCQVDSQVTMMFWYRQQPGQSLTLIATANQGSEATYESGFVIDKFPISRPNLTFSTLTVSNMSPEDSSIYLCSVGTDRNQPQHFGDGTRLSIL.

V gene TRBV2 combines with J gene TRBJ2-3; TRBD1 agrees at 7 bases. The CDR3 contains 14 residues. The germline V gene encodes CDR1 SNHLY and CDR2 FYNNEI. V lost 8 bases, J lost 1 base, and 6 bases stayed unmatched. CDR3 DNA: TGTGCCAGCCCGGGGACAGTAGGCACAGATACGCAGTATTTT. It yields the protein CASPGTVGTDTQYF.

V is TRBV7-2 and J is TRBJ2-1; the D gene is possibly TRBD1 (6 bases). Germline lookup yields CDR1 SGHTA and CDR2 FQGNSA. Trimming shortened V by 4 bases and J by 12 bases, and 22 bases separated the two germline ends. The CDR3 has 15 residues. The CDR3 region is CASSSDSRATVAQFF. The DNA of the CDR3 is TGTGCCAGCAGCTCGGACAGCCGGGCGACGGTAGCGCAGTTCTTC.

This clonotype was counted at least ten times. V and J are TRBV20-1 and TRBJ2-1, with TRBD1 as a possible D gene (5 bases). The CDR3 length is 15 residues. Germline V gene data show CDR1 as DFQATT and CDR2 as SNEGSKA (reference sequence). V lost 0 bases and J 0 bases, leaving 9 bases between the germline ends. CDR3: CSAREGLRSYNEQFF. CDR3 nucleotide sequence: TGCAGTGCTAGAGAGGGGCTCCGCTCCTACAATGAGCAGTTCTTC.

The V and J genes are TRBV20-1 and TRBJ1-1; the D is unclear. The V end was cut by 3 bases, the J end by 0 bases, with 11 bases between. The CDR3 has 14 residues. CDR1 is DFQATT and CDR2 is SNEGSKA in the germline V gene (reference sequence). The CDR3 region has the DNA TGCAGTGCTAGTGAGGTTTCCCTGAACACTGAAGCTTTCTTT. Residues: CSASEVSLNTEAFF.

The chain joins TRBV20-1 to TRBJ2-1; D remains ambiguous. The CDR3 contains 16 residues. CDR1 is DFQATT, CDR2 SNEGSKA, per germline (reference sequence). Between the trimmed V and J ends, which lost 0 bases and 0 bases, there was a span of 12 bases. CDR3 in amino acids: CSARDSLPRSYNEQFF. The CDR3 nucleotides read TGCAGTGCTAGAGACAGCCTCCCCCGCTCCTACAATGAGCAGTTCTTC.

For this clonotype: A much larger clone lies a single base off, so this may be a read error. This chain uses TRBV18 with TRBJ1-6, with 8 bases matching TRBD1. CDR1 and CDR2 (germline): KGHSH, LQKENI. The CDR3 runs to 12 residues. With 8 bases clipped from V and 7 bases from J, the junction kept 1 base outside the gene matches. The CDR3 DNA follows: TGTGCCAGCAGGACAGGGAATTCACCCCTCCACTTT. Residues: CASRTGNSPLHF.

This sequence joins TRBV6-2 or TRBV6-3 and TRBJ1-2; 9 nucleotides align to TRBD1. The CDR3 contains 14 residues. V shed 0 bases, J shed 4 bases, and the junction held 0 bases outside the gene matches. Germline V gives CDR1 MNHEY, CDR2 SVGEGT. The CDR3 here is CASSYSDRGYGYTF. CDR3 nucleotide sequence: TGTGCCAGCAGTTACTCGGACAGGGGCTATGGCTACACCTTC.